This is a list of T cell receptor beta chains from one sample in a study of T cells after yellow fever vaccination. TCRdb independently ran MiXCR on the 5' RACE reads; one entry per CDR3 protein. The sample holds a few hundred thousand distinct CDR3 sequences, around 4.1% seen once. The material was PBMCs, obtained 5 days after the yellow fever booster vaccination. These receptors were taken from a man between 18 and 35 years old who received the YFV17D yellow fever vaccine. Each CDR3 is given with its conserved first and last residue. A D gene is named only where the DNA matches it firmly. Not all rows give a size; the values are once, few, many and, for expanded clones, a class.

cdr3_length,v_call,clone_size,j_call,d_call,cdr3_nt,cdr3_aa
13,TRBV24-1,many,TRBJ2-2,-,TGTGCCACCGGTGAGAGTTTTACCGGGGAGCTGTTTTTT,CATGESFTGELFF
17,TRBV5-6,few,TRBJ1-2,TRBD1,TGTGCCAGCAGCTTGTTTGACCGGGGACAGGGGAACTATGGCTACACCTTC,CASSLFDRGQGNYGYTF
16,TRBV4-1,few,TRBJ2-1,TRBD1,TGCGCCAGCAGCCAAGCCTGGACAGGGGGCTACAATGAGCAGTTCTTC,CASSQAWTGGYNEQFF
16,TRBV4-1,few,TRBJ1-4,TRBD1,TGCGCCAGCAGCCTCCCACCGGGACAGGGGAATGAAAAACTGTTTTTT,CASSLPPGQGNEKLFF
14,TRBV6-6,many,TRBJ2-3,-,TGTGCCAGCAGTTATGGAGGGTCGGAAGATACGCAGTATTTT,CASSYGGSEDTQYF
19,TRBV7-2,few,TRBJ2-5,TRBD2,TGTGCCAGCAGCCCAGCGAGGGCTAGCGGGGGGGGAGGGCAAGAGACCCAGTACTTC,CASSPARASGGGGQETQYF
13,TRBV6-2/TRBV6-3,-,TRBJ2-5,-,TGTGCCAGCAGTTACTCAACTAGGGAGACCCAGTACTTC,CASSYSTRETQYF
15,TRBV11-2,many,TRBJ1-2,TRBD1,TGTGCCAGCAGCCGACTGACAGGGATTAACTATGGCTACACCTTC,CASSRLTGINYGYTF
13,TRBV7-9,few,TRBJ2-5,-,TGTGCCAGCAGCTCGACTTTGGGAGAGACCCAGTACTTC,CASSSTLGETQYF
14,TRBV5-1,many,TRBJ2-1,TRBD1,TGCGCCAGCAGCTTTCCGACAGGGTACAATGAGCAGTTCTTC,CASSFPTGYNEQFF
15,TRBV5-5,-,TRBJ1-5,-,TGTGCCAGCAGCTTCTGGCAGGGCGTAGATCAGCCCCAGCATTTT,CASSFWQGVDQPQHF
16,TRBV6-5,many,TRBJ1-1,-,TGTGCCAGCAGTTCTACAGGGCGGCCCAAACCCTATGAAGCTTTCTTT,CASSSTGRPKPYEAFF
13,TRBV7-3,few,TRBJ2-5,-,TGTGCCAGCAGCGGGAGTAACCAAGAGACCCAGTACTTC,CASSGSNQETQYF
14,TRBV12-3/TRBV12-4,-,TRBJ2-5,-,TGTGCCAGCAGTCGCCGGACTACCCAAGAGACCCAGTACTTC,CASSRRTTQETQYF
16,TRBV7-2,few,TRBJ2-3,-,TGTGCCAGCAGCCCGAGGGGAAGAATTTCCACAGATACGCAGTATTTT,CASSPRGRISTDTQYF
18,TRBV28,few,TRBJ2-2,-,TGTGCCAGCAGTCCGCAAGGGGGGCGGGGGATGAACACCGGGGAGCTGTTTTTT,CASSPQGGRGMNTGELFF
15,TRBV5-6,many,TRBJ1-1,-,TGTGCCAGCAGCGGACTGGGACAACCAAACACTGAAGCTTTCTTT,CASSGLGQPNTEAFF
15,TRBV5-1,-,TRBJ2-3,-,TGCGCCAGCAGCTTGGCCCGGGACTCCACAGATACGCAGTATTTT,CASSLARDSTDTQYF
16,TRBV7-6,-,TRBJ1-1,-,TGTGCCAGCAGCTTAGCGACCCATGGGTGGGGCACTGAAGCTTTCTTT,CASSLATHGWGTEAFF
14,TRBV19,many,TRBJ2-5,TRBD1,TGTGCCAGTAGTACGGACAGGTACCAAGAGACCCAGTACTTC,CASSTDRYQETQYF
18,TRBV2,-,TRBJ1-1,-,TGTGCCAGCAGGGAGCTAAGGGACTTCCCCAGCCCCAACACTGAAGCTTTCTTT,CASRELRDFPSPNTEAFF
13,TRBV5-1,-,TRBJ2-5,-,TGCGCCAGCAGCGAGCCGGGCGGAGAGACCCAGTACTTC,CASSEPGGETQYF
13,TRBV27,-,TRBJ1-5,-,TGTGCCAGCAGTTTATGGGTGGGTCAGCCCCAGCATTTT,CASSLWVGQPQHF
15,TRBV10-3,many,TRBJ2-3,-,TGTGCCATCAGTGGGGGATCCGCTAGCACAGATACGCAGTATTTT,CAISGGSASTDTQYF
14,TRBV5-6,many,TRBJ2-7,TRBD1,TGTGCCAGCCGTTTGGGACAGCTATCCTACGAGCAGTACTTC,CASRLGQLSYEQYF
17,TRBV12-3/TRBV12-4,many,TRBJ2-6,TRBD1,TGTGCCAGCAGTAACAGGGGTGCCAACTCTGGGGCCAACGTCCTGACTTTC,CASSNRGANSGANVLTF
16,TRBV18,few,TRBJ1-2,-,TGTGCCAGCTCCCCCGCGACGGGCCCGGGGCCCTATGGCTACACCTTC,CASSPATGPGPYGYTF
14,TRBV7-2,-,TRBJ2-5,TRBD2,TGTGCCAGCAGCTTCCAGCGGGGGGGCGAGACCCAGTACTTC,CASSFQRGGETQYF
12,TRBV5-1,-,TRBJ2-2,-,TGCGCCAGCAGCTTGGAAGGCGGGGAGCTGATTTTT,CASSLEGGELIF
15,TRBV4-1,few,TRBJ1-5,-,TGCGCCAGCAGCCTCGGGATGGCTAGCAATCAGCCCCAGCATTTT,CASSLGMASNQPQHF
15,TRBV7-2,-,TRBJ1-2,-,TGTGCCAGCAGCGGGGCGGGGGGCGAATATTATGGCTACACCTTC,CASSGAGGEYYGYTF
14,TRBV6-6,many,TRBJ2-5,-,TGTGCCAGCAGTTATGTAGCCAGGACGGAGACCCAGTACTTC,CASSYVARTETQYF
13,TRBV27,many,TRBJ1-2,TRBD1,TGTGCCAGCAGCCGTGACAGGGGTAGGCGCTACACCTTC,CASSRDRGRRYTF
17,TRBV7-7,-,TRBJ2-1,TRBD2,TGTGCTAGCAGCTTAAGGCTAGCGGGGGGGCCGAATAATGAGCAGTTCTTC,CASSLRLAGGPNNEQFF
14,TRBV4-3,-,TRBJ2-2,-,TGCGCCAGCAGCCAAGATCTTTTGGCCGGGGAGCTGTTTTTT,CASSQDLLAGELFF
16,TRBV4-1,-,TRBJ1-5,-,TGCGCCAGCAGCCAGATCATACAGGGAAAGGAGCAGCCCCAGCATTTT,CASSQIIQGKEQPQHF
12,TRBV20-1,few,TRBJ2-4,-,TGCAGTGCTACCCCTCGCCCAAACATTCAGTACTTC,CSATPRPNIQYF
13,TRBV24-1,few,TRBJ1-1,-,TGTGCCACCAGTAAACAGCCTGACACTGAAGCTTTCTTT,CATSKQPDTEAFF
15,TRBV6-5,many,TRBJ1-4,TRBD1,TGTGCCAGCAGTTACGGAGGGGGCGTTGGGGAAAAACTGTTTTTT,CASSYGGGVGEKLFF
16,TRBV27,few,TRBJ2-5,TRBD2,TGTGCCAGTACAAGGCTCGGGGGGGGTCGAGAAGAGACCCAGTACTTC,CASTRLGGGREETQYF
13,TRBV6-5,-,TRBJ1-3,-,TGTGCCTCCGCTCAAAGCTCTGGAAACACCATATATTTT,CASAQSSGNTIYF
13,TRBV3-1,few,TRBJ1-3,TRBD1,TGTGCCAGCAGTCATTACGACAGGGACACCATATATTTT,CASSHYDRDTIYF
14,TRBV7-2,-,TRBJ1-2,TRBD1,TGTGCCACCCTCGGAGGGGGCGGCGGAGGGGGCTACACCTTC,CATLGGGGGGGYTF
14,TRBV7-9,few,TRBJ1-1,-,TGTGCCAGCAGCTTATACCAGGGTCTCACTGAAGCTTTCTTT,CASSLYQGLTEAFF
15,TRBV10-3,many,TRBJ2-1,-,TGTGCCATCAGTATAACGGGGGAATCCTACAATGAGCAGTTCTTC,CAISITGESYNEQFF
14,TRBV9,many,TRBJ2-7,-,TGTGCCAGCAGCCCGACCGGGACCACCTACGAGCAGTACTTC,CASSPTGTTYEQYF
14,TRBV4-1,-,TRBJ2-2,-,TGCGCCAGCAGCCAAGTCCTGAACACCGGGGAGCTGTTTTTT,CASSQVLNTGELFF
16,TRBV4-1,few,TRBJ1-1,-,TGCGCCAGCAGCCAAGACAGGCCCCGCGGGAACACTGAAGCTTTCTTT,CASSQDRPRGNTEAFF
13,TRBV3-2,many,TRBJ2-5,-,TGTGCCATAGCTAGCGGGGGGCCGGAGACCCAGTACTTC,CAIASGGPETQYF
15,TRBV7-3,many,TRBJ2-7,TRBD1,TGTGCCAGCAGCCCCGAATCGGACAGGGACTACGAGCAGTACTTC,CASSPESDRDYEQYF
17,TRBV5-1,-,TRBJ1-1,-,TGCGCCAGCAGCTCTGCAACAACCGGGACGGGAAACACTGAAGCTTTCTTT,CASSSATTGTGNTEAFF
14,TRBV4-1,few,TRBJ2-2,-,TGCGCCAGCAGCCAAGAGGGGTGGCCGGGGGAGCTGTTTTTT,CASSQEGWPGELFF
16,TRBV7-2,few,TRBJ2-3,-,TGTGCCAGCAGCTTGGAGGCATTTCCTAGCACAGATACGCAGTATTTT,CASSLEAFPSTDTQYF
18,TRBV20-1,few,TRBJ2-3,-,TGCAGTGCAAATCCCGGGTGGGGCCCGGACTCGTTCACAGATACGCAGTATTTT,CSANPGWGPDSFTDTQYF
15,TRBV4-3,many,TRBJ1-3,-,TGCGCCAGCAGCCAAGATACCGGTTCTGGAAACACCATATATTTT,CASSQDTGSGNTIYF
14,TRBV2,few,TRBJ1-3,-,TGTGCCAGCAGTGCTAGCAGCTCTGGAAACACCATATATTTT,CASSASSSGNTIYF
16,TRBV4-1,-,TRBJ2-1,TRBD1,TGCGCCAGCAGCCGTCGAGGACAGGGGACCTACAATGAGCAGTTCTTC,CASSRRGQGTYNEQFF
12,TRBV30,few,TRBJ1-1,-,TGTGCCTGGGGCCCGACAGGAACTGAAGCTTTCTTT,CAWGPTGTEAFF
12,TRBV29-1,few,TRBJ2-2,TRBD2,TGCAGCGCGGGGGGGCCCGGCGGGGAGCTGTTTTTT,CSAGGPGGELFF
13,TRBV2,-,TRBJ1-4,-,TGTGCCAGCGGAGCGGAAATCCGTGAAAAACTGTTTTTT,CASGAEIREKLFF